This T cell receptor beta chain was identified during a study of siplizumab effects on memory and regulatory T cells. The CDR3 runs to 13 residues. Germline-derived CDR1 and CDR2 are ENHRY and SYGVKD. The V gene lost 6 bases and the J gene lost 3 bases, with 11 bases spanning the gap. Sequenced by immunoSEQ multiplex PCR; TCRdb stores in-frame clones only, minus some. Of around 100,000 clones in the sample, around 94% were seen once. The TCR originated in a human donor in good health. The material sequenced was non-Treg CD4+ T cells sorted from blood. The chain links TRBV10-3 to TRBJ1-1, with D possibly being TRBD1 (6 bases). This CDR3 reads CAIRRDTYTEAFF. CDR3 nucleotides: TGTGCCATCAGAAGGGACACCTACACTGAAGCTTTCTTT.